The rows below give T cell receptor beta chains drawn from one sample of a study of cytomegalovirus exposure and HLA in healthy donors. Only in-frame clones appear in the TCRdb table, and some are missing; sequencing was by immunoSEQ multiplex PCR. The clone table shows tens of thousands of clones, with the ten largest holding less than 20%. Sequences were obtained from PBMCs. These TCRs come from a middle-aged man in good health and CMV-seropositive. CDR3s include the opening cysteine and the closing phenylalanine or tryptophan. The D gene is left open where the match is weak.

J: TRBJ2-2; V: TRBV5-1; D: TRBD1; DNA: TGCGCCAGCAGCTTGCGACAGGGAGACACCGGGGAGCTGTTTTTT; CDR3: CASSLRQGDTGELFF
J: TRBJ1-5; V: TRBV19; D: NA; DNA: TGTGCCAGTAGTATTTGGGGGGTTAGCAATCAGCCCCAGCATTTT; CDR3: CASSIWGVSNQPQHF
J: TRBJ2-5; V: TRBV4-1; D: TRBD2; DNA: TGCGCCAGCAGCCAGGGACTAGCGGGAAGCCAAGAGACCCAGTACTTC; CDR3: CASSQGLAGSQETQYF
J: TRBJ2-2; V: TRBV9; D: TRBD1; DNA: TGTGCCAGCAGCGGGACAGGGGGCGCCGGGGAGCTGTTTTTT; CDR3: CASSGTGGAGELFF
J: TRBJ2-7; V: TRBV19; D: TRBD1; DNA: TGTGCCAGTAGTAACCCGGGACAGACCTCCTACGAGCAGTACTTC; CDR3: CASSNPGQTSYEQYF
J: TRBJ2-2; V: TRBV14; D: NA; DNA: TGTGCCAGCAGCCAAGAGCTAGTTCTCAGCACCGGGGAGCTGTTTTTT; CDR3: CASSQELVLSTGELFF
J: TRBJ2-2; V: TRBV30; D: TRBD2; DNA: TGTGCCTGGAGCGCCGGGACTAGCGGGAGGCCCGGGGAGCTGTTTTTT; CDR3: CAWSAGTSGRPGELFF
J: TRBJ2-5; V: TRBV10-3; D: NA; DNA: TGTGCCATCAGTGACCCCGTTGGGCGAGAGACCCAGTACTTC; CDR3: CAISDPVGRETQYF
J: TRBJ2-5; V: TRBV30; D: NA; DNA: TGTGCCTGGACTCTTGGGGGGGCGAACTCCCAAGAGACCCAGTACTTC; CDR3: CAWTLGGANSQETQYF
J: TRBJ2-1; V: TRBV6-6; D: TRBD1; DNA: TGTGCCAGCAGTTACTCTTCCAGGGGGCGGGATGAGCAGTTCTTC; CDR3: CASSYSSRGRDEQFF
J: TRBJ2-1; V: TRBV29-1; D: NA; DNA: TGCAGCGTTGAAGATAGCACCAGGGTCTACAATGAGCAGTTCTTC; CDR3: CSVEDSTRVYNEQFF
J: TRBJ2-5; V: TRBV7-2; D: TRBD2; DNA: TGTGCCAGCAGCCCAAGACTAGCGGAAGAGACCCAGTACTTC; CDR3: CASSPRLAEETQYF
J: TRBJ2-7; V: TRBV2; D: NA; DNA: TGTGCCAGCAGCCGAGAACTAGTCCGTCTGTTCGAGCAGTACTTC; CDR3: CASSRELVRLFEQYF
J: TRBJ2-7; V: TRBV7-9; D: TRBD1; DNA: TGTGCCAGCAGCTCAGGACGGGACAGCTCCTACGAGCAGTACTTC; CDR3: CASSSGRDSSYEQYF
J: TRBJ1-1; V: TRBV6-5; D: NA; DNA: TGTGCCAGCAGTTACGGGGGACATCTGAACACTGAAGCTTTCTTT; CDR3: CASSYGGHLNTEAFF
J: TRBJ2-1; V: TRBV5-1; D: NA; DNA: TGCGCCAGCAGCGCCGTGGGCCCCAATGAGCAGTTCTTC; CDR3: CASSAVGPNEQFF
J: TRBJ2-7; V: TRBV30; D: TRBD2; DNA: TGTGCCTTATCCCGTGATAGCGGGAGTTACGAGCAGTACTTC; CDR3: CALSRDSGSYEQYF
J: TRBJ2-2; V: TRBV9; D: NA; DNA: TGTGCCAGCAGCGTAGGCGCGGGCCACACCGGGGAGCTGTTTTTT; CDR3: CASSVGAGHTGELFF
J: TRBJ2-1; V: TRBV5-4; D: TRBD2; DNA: TGTGCCAGCAGTCGGACTAGCTACAATGAGCAGTTCTTC; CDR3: CASSRTSYNEQFF
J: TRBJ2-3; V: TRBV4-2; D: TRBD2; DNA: TGTGCCAGCAGCCAAGAGGGGGGGAGTGGCACAGATACGCAGTATTTT; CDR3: CASSQEGGSGTDTQYF
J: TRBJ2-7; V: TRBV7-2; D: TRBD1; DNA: TGTGCCAGCAGCTTTGGGACAGGGGGCTACGAGCAGTACTTC; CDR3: CASSFGTGGYEQYF
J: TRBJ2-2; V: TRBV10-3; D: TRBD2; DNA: TGTGCCATCAGTGATACTAGCGGGGTCAAAAAGAACACCGGGGAGCTGTTTTTT; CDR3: CAISDTSGVKKNTGELFF
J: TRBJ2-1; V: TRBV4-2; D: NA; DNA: TGTGCCAGCAGCCAAGATCCATACAATGAGCAGTTCTTC; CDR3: CASSQDPYNEQFF
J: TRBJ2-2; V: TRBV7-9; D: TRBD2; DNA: TGTGCCAGCAGCTTATATAGCGGGAAGGCCGGGGAGCTGTTTTTT; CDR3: CASSLYSGKAGELFF
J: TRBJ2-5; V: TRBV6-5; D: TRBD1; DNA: TGTGCCAGCGGGACAGCTAATCAAGAGACCCAGTACTTC; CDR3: CASGTANQETQYF
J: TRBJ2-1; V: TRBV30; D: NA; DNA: TGTGCCTGGGGGGAGGATGAGCAGTTCTTC; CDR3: CAWGEDEQFF
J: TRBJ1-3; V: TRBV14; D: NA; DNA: TGTGCCAGCAGCCAGACGGGTAACGGAAACACCATATATTTT; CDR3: CASSQTGNGNTIYF
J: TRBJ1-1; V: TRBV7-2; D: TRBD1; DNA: TGTGCCAGCAGCTTAGGAGGGGGCCCAAACACTGAAGCTTTCTTT; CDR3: CASSLGGGPNTEAFF
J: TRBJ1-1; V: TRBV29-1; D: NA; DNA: TGCAGCGCCCGGGACGGGGGTGAAGCTTTCTTT; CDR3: CSARDGGEAFF
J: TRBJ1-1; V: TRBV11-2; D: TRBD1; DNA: TGTGCCAGCAGCGCACAGGGGTGGAACACTGAAGCTTTCTTT; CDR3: CASSAQGWNTEAFF
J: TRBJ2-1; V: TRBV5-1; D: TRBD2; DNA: TGCGCCAGCAGCTTAGGGACTAGCGGGGATGAGCAGTTCTTC; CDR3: CASSLGTSGDEQFF
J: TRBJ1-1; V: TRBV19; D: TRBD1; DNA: TGTGCCAGTAGCCCGGGACAGGGTGTCACTGAAGCTTTCTTT; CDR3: CASSPGQGVTEAFF
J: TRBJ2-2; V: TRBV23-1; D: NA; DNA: TGCGCCAGCAGTCACCCAGCGGGGGAGCTGTTTTTT; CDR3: CASSHPAGELFF
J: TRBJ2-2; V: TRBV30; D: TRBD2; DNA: TGTGCCTGGAGTGTTGGGGGAGGGCCAAAGATCGGGGAGCTGTTTTTT; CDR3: CAWSVGGGPKIGELFF
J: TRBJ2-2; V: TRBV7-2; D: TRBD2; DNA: TGTGCCAGCAGCTTAGGGCTAGCGGGAGCCAGGGAGCTGTTTTTT; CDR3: CASSLGLAGARELFF
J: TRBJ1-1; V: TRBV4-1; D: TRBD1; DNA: TGCGCCAGCAGCCACCTTCCGGAGACAGGGGGCTTCACTGAAGCTTTCTTT; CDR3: CASSHLPETGGFTEAFF